The entry below describes one TCR beta chain. Unmatched junction bases numbered 10, after V lost 0 bases and J lost 1 base. CDR3 length: 21 amino acids. Germline V gene lookup returns CDR1 SGHVS and CDR2 FNYEAQ. These data are taken from a study of OX40 agonist ivuxolimab in advanced cancers. Across the whole study: An agonistic human IgG2 monoclonal antibody against OX40 (CD134) was given.

Clones were read by immunoSEQ multiplex PCR, and TCRdb kept only the in-frame ones, dropping some. This sample has some 87,000 clones, with about 94% found just once. The chain joins TRBV7-6 to TRBJ2-2; 14 bases are shared with TRBD2. Sequenced material: CD4+ or CD8+ T cells sorted from blood, taken in a trial of the OX40 agonist ivuxolimab. The clonotype was recovered from an adult with an advanced solid tumor such as melanoma, head and neck, liver or kidney cancer. CDR3 nucleotide sequence: TGTGCCAGCAGCTTAGCTCTTACCCCAGGACTAGCGGGAGGGAACACCGGGGAGCTGTTTTTT. The encoded protein is CASSLALTPGLAGGNTGELFF.